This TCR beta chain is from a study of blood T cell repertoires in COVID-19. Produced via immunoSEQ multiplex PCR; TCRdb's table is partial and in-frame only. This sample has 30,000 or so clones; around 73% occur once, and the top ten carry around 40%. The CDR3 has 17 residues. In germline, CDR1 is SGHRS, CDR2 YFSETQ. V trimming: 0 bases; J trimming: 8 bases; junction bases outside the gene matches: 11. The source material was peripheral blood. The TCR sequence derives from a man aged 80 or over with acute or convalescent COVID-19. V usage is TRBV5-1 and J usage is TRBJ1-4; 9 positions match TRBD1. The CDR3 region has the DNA TGCGCCAGCAGCTTGGCACCGGGACAGGGATTTGGCGAAAAACTGTTTTTT. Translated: CASSLAPGQGFGEKLFF.